This passage covers 10 T cell receptor beta chains from one sample sequenced in a study of Tregs in tolerant kidney transplant recipients. Profiled with immunoSEQ multiplex PCR; TCRdb holds only in-frame clones, not every one. This table holds 2,900 or so clones, 40% to 50% found once. Their antigens are not known. The sample comprised Tregs from blood grown in culture. The receptors stem from a human donor in good health.

This clone appeared a few times. The chain combines TRBV5-1 with TRBJ2-7; D is ambiguous. V lost 7 bases and J lost 2, with 10 bases in between. CDR1 and CDR2 (germline): SGHRS, YFSETQ. The CDR3 sequence is 12 residues long. The CDR3 sequence is CASRQATYEQYF. As DNA, the CDR3 is TGCGCCAGCCGTCAGGCGACCTACGAGCAGTACTTC.

This clone was seen a handful of times. This sequence joins TRBV12-2 and TRBJ2-7. TRBV12-2 is tagged as a pseudogene. There are 15 residues in the CDR3. CDR3: CASRFLDILSYEQYF. The CDR3 bases are TGTGCAAGTCGCTTCCTAGACATACTCTCCTACGAGCAGTACTTC.

The V gene is TRBV5-1, the J gene TRBJ1-2, with 8 bases aligning to TRBD1. The CDR3 length is 13 residues. Germline V CDR1 and CDR2: SGHRS, YFSETQ. The J segment lost 8 bases and the V segment lost 6 bases, leaving 9 bases of the junction unmatched. CDR3 loop: CASNRQGIDGYTF. The CDR3 DNA reads as TGCGCCAGCAATAGACAGGGGATCGACGGCTACACCTTC. The variable domain in full, completed from reference TRBV5-1 and TRBJ1-2, reads KAGVTQTPRYLIKTRGQQVTLSCSPISGHRSVSWYQQTPGQGLQFLFEYFSETQRNKGNFPGRFSGRQFSNSRSEMNVSTLELGDSALYLCASNRQGIDGYTFGSGTRLTVV.

The J gene is TRBJ2-3, the V gene TRBV15; D is uncertain. Per the germline V gene, CDR1 is LNHNV and CDR2 is YYDKDF (reference sequence). The CDR3 sequence is 14 residues long. V was pared by 5 bases and J by 4 bases, with 13 bases between. The DNA for the CDR3 is TGTGCCACCAGCGTCGCAGGCCCCGCAGATACGCAGTATTTT. Translation gives CATSVAGPADTQYF.

The sample holds a few counts of this clone. V gene TRBV2 combines with J gene TRBJ1-2; D is perhaps TRBD1 (5 bases). V was clipped by 1 base and J by 3 bases, with 15 bases between them. This CDR3 region has 16 residues. Germline V gene sequence: CDR1 SNHLY, CDR2 FYNNEI. This CDR3 is CASSEVIGGVDYGYTF. For the CDR3, the DNA is TGTGCCAGCAGTGAAGTTATTGGGGGAGTCGACTATGGCTACACCTTC.

This chain joins TRBV4-2 and TRBJ2-5; possible D gene TRBD2, 6 bases. This CDR3 spans 15 amino acids. V dropped 1 base and J dropped 1 base, with 10 bases sitting between them. CDR1 is LGHNA, CDR2 YNFKEQ, per germline. CDR3 amino acids: CASSQGIAVQETQYF. The CDR3, as DNA: TGTGCCAGCAGCCAAGGGATAGCGGTCCAAGAGACCCAGTACTTC.

The rearrangement uses TRBV6-1 and TRBJ1-1; D may be TRBD1 (5 bases). CDR1 is MNHNS and CDR2 is SASEGT in the germline V gene. V was clipped by 2 bases and J by 10 bases, with 20 bases between them. CDR3 length: 15 amino acids. DNA for the CDR3: TGTGCCAGCAGTGAATGGGTACAGGCCATCGGGGGAGCTTTCTTT. As protein: CASSEWVQAIGGAFF.

In this sample, this clone is medium-sized. The chain couples TRBV18 to TRBJ1-1; D not resolved. The germline CDR1 and CDR2 sequences are KGHSH and LQKENI. This CDR3 comprises 16 residues. V was cut by 0 bases and J by 6 bases, with 17 bases left in between. The CDR3 coding sequence is TGTGCCAGCTCACCACCTTCTCGTGGTCCCGGGGCTGAAGCTTTCTTT. Translated: CASSPPSRGPGAEAFF.

This clone showed up just a few times. The V and J genes are TRBV11-2 and TRBJ1-6; tentatively, D is TRBD1 (6 bases). CDR3 length equals 16 residues. V lost 3 bases to trimming and J lost 4 bases, with 13 bases between them. Germline lookup yields CDR1 SGHAT and CDR2 FQNNGV. CDR3 DNA: TGTGCCAGCAGCTTGGCAGGGGTCCTTTATAATTCACCCCTCCACTTT. Encoded protein: CASSLAGVLYNSPLHF. The whole variable domain, filled in from reference TRBV11-2 and TRBJ1-6, reads EAGVAQSPRYKIIEKRQSVAFWCNPISGHATLYWYQQILGQGPKLLIQFQNNGVVDDSQLPKDRFSAERLKGVDSTLKIQPAKLEDSAVYLCASSLAGVLYNSPLHFGNGTRLTVT.

As regards this clone: With a much larger clone just one base away, this may be a read error. This CDR3 is also generated by other DNA sequences in the sample. This rearrangement joins TRBV6-5 to TRBJ2-6, with D perhaps TRBD1 or TRBD2 (5 bases each). V shed 4 bases and J shed 10 bases, with 17 bases lying between them. The V gene's germline CDR1 is MNHEY and CDR2 SVGAGI. The CDR3 loop spans 15 amino acids. The CDR3 spells CASSSSGRAANVLTF. CDR3 nucleotides: TGTGCCAGCAGTTCATCGGGACGGGCGGCAAACGTCCTGACTTTC.